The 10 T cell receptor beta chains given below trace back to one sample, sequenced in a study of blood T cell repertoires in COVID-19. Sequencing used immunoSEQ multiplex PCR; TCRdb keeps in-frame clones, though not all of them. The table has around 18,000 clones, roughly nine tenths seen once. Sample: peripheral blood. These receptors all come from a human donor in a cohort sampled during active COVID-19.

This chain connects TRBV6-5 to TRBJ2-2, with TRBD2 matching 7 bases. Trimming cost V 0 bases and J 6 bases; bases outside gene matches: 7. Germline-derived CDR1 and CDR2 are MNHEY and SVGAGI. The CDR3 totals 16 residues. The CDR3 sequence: CASSYSPGLTAGELFF. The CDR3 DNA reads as TGTGCCAGCAGTTACTCGCCGGGACTAACAGCCGGGGAGCTGTTTTTT.

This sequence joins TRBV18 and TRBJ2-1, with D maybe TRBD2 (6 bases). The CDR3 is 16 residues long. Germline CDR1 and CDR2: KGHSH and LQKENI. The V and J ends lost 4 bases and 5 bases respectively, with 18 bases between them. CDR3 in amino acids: CASSQISGPRNNEQFF. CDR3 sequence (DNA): TGTGCCAGCTCACAAATTAGCGGACCCAGGAACAATGAGCAGTTCTTC. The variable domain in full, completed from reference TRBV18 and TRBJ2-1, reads NAGVMQNPRHLVRRRGQEARLRCSPMKGHSHVYWYRQLPEEGLKFMVYLQKENIIDESGMPKERFSAEFPKEGPSILRIQQVVRGDSAAYFCASSQISGPRNNEQFFGPGTRLTVL.

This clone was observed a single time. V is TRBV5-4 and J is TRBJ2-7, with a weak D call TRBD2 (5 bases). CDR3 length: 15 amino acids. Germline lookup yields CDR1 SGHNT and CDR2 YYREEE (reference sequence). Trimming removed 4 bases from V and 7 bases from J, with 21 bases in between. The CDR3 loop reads CASSPRGIGPGEQYF. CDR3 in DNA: TGTGCCAGCAGCCCCCGGGGTATTGGGCCGGGAGAGCAGTACTTC.

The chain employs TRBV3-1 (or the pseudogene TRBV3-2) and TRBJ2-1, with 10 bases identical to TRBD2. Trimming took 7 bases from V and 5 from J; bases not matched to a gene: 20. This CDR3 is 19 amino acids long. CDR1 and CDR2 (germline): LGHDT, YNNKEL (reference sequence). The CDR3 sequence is CASTTLLKPGTSVNNEQFF. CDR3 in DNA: TGTGCCAGCACCACACTACTAAAACCCGGGACTAGCGTAAACAATGAGCAGTTCTTC.

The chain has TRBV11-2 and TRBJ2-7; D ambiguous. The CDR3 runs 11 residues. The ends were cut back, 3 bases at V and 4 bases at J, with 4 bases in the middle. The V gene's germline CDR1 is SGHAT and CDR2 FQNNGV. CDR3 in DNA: TGTGCCAGCAGCTTGTATTACGAGCAGTACTTC. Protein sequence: CASSLYYEQYF.

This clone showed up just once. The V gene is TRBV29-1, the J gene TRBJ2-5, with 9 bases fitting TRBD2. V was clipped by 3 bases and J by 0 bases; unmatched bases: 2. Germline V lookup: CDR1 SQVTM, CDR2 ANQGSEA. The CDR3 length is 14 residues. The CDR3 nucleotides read TGCAGCGTTGAGCTAGCGGGGCACCAAGAGACCCAGTACTTC. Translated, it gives CSVELAGHQETQYF. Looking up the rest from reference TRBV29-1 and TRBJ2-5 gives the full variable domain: SAVISQKPSRDICQRGTSLTIQCQVDSQVTMMFWYRQQPGQSLTLIATANQGSEATYESGFVIDKFPISRPNLTFSTLTVSNMSPEDSSIYLCSVELAGHQETQYFGPGTRLLVL.

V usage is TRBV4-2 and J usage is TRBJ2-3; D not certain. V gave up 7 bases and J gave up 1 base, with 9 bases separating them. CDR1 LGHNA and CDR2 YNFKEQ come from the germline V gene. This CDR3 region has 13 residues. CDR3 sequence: CASMAPGTDTQYF. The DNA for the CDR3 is TGTGCCAGCATGGCCCCAGGCACAGATACGCAGTATTTT.

The CDR3 region has the DNA TGTGCCAGCAGGGGACTAGCTAATCAAGAGACCCAGTACTTC. This encodes CASRGLANQETQYF. J is TRBJ2-5 and V is TRBV27; 9 nucleotides line up with TRBD2. The CDR3 spans 14 residues. Germline trimming cut 6 bases from V and 2 bases from J; bases unmatched to any gene: 4. CDR1 MNHEY and CDR2 SMNVEV come from the germline V gene (reference sequence).

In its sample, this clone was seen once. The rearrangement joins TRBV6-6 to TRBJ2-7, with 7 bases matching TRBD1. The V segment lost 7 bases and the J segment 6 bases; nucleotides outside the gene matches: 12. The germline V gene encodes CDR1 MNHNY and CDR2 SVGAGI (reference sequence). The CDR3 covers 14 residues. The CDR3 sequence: CASKDRAPTIEQYF. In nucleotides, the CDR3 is TGTGCCAGCAAAGACAGGGCCCCCACCATCGAGCAGTACTTC.

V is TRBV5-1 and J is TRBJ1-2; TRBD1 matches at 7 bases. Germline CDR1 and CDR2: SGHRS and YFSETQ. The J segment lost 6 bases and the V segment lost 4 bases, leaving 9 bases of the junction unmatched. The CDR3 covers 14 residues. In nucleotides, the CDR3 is TGCGCCAGCAGCAGGTGGGACAGCGCTAATGGCTACACCTTC. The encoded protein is CASSRWDSANGYTF.